Following are 24 T cell receptor beta chains from one sample sequenced in a study of CD8+CD57+ T cells in acquired aplastic anemia. Genomic DNA constituted the template upon which TCR beta VDJ and CDR3 profiling was performed. TCRdb called the reads again in MiXCR, with one record for every CDR3 protein. The sample gives a few hundred thousand distinct CDR3 sequences, approximately 60% of which show up once; approximately 30% is in the top ten. Input material: sorted CD4+, CD8+, or CD8+CD57+ T cells (not recorded which) from PBMCs. These receptor sequences come from a human donor in good health.

In this sample, this clonotype turned up many times. V gene TRBV30 combines with J gene TRBJ1-5; D is unresolved. V was trimmed by 3 bases and J by 4 bases, leaving 7 bases between them. The CDR3 has 12 amino acids. Looked up from germline, CDR1 is GTSNPN and CDR2 is SVGIG (reference sequence). The CDR3 loop reads CAWRVVNQPQHF. CDR3 bases: TGTGCCTGGAGGGTGGTAAATCAGCCCCAGCATTTT.

This chain links TRBV7-8 with TRBJ1-5; TRBD1 matches at 8 bases. This CDR3 comprises 17 residues. Germline V lookup: CDR1 SGHVS, CDR2 FQNEAQ. Germline trimming cut 5 bases from V and 3 bases from J; bases unmatched to any gene: 12. As DNA, the CDR3 is TGTGCCAGCAGCAAATGGGGGGGACAGGTCGACAATCAGCCCCAGCATTTT. Its translation: CASSKWGGQVDNQPQHF.

This clonotype has ten or more counts. The chain recombines TRBV7-2 with TRBJ1-2; weak D call: TRBD1 (6 bases). This CDR3 contains 15 residues. V shed 4 bases and J shed 8 bases, with 20 bases lying between them. Germline V gene lookup returns CDR1 SGHTA and CDR2 FQGNSA. The CDR3 DNA reads as TGTGCCAGCAGCTCCCCCGGGGTGGGGGCTTGGGGCTACACCTTC. Its translation: CASSSPGVGAWGYTF. Based on the CDR3 plus reference TRBV7-2 and TRBJ1-2, the full variable domain is GAGVSQSPSNKVTEKGKDVELRCDPISGHTALYWYRQSLGQGLEFLIYFQGNSAPDKSGLPSDRFSAERTGGSVSTLTIQRTQQEDSAVYLCASSSPGVGAWGYTFGSGTRLTVV.

This clonotype was counted between two and nine times. One junction end disagrees with the germline gene, perhaps due to a read error. The rearrangement links TRBV4-1 to TRBJ2-6; TRBD1 might be the D (5 bases). The CDR3 covers 15 residues. Germline V gene lookup returns CDR1 MGHRA and CDR2 YSYEKL. The CDR3 sequence is CASSQEQTDANTEAF. For the CDR3, the DNA is TGCGCCAGCAGCCAAGAACAGACAGATGCGAACACTGAAGCTTTC.

The CDR3 loop is CASSPQWGPGQGDSPLHF. The CDR3 DNA follows: TGTGCCAGCAGCCCGCAGTGGGGCCCGGGACAGGGAGATTCACCCCTCCACTTT. V and J are TRBV9 and TRBJ1-6; 9 bases align to TRBD1. The CDR3 contains 18 residues. Per the germline V gene, CDR1 is SGDLS and CDR2 is YYNGEE. Germline trimming cut 4 bases from V and 8 bases from J; bases unmatched to any gene: 16.

This clonotype occurred many times. The V gene is TRBV5-5, the J gene TRBJ1-1; TRBD1 matches at 7 bases. Germline loops: CDR1 SGHKS, CDR2 YYEKEE (reference sequence). The CDR3 runs 15 residues. The J segment lost 4 bases and the V segment lost 6 bases, leaving 12 bases of the junction unmatched. CDR3 loop: CASTLFAGTATEAFF. CDR3 DNA sequence: TGTGCCAGCACCCTCTTTGCCGGGACAGCCACTGAAGCTTTCTTT.

CDR3 DNA: TGTGCCAGTAGTATACGGAGCTCCCAGCATTTT. Encoded protein: CASSIRSSQHF. This chain uses TRBV19 with TRBJ1-5; D is uncertain. Germline loops: CDR1 LNHDA, CDR2 SQIVND (reference sequence). The CDR3 contains 11 residues. V lost 2 bases, J lost 11 bases, and 7 bases lay in between.

The sample holds a few counts of this clonotype. The chain joins TRBV29-1 to TRBJ2-1, with 9 bases lining up with TRBD1. The length of the CDR3 is 13 residues. The V gene's germline CDR1 is SQVTM and CDR2 ANQGSEA. Trimming removed 3 bases from V and 6 bases from J; junction bases left unmatched: 3. CDR3: CSVDATGGNEQFF. Written as DNA, the CDR3 is TGCAGCGTTGATGCGACAGGGGGCAATGAGCAGTTCTTC.

The chain carries TRBV19 and TRBJ2-4, with TRBD2 identical over 8 bases. V was pared by 5 bases and J by 2 bases, with 8 bases of the junction left unmatched. The CDR3 has 16 residues. Per germline, CDR1 LNHDA and CDR2 SQIVND (reference sequence). DNA of the CDR3: TGTGCCAGTAGTCACCGGGGGGGGAGGTCCAAAAACATTCAGTACTTC. Translation: CASSHRGGRSKNIQYF.

The J gene is TRBJ1-2, the V gene TRBV5-8, with 7 bases aligning to TRBD1. V lost 2 bases to trimming and J lost 2 bases; unmatched junction nucleotides: 3. The CDR3 contains 14 residues. Germline assignment: CDR1 SGHTS and CDR2 YDEGEE. CDR3 loop: CASSFGTVNYGYTF. In nucleotides, the CDR3 is TGTGCCAGCAGCTTCGGGACAGTCAACTATGGCTACACCTTC.

Worth noting for this clonotype: One end of the junction varies from germline; a read error may be responsible. The rearrangement links TRBV5-1 to TRBJ2-7, with 8 bases lining up with TRBD1. CDR1 and CDR2 (germline): SGHRS, YFSETQ. The CDR3 sequence is 14 residues long. The CDR3 DNA reads as TGCGCCAGCATCCGAAAAGACAGGGGCGACGAGCAGCACTTC. This translates into CASIRKDRGDEQHF.

This clonotype was recorded a few times. The gene calls are TRBV24-1 and TRBJ1-1; 8 bases fit TRBD1. CDR1 KGHDR and CDR2 SFDVKD come from the germline V gene. The CDR3 spans 14 residues. V dropped 3 bases and J dropped 6; count of bases not matched to a gene: 5. CDR3 sequence reads: CATSDNRGMAEAFF. Written as DNA, the CDR3 is TGTGCCACCAGTGATAACAGGGGGATGGCTGAAGCTTTCTTT.

This clonotype was observed once. The junction does not match germline at one end; this may be a read error. The chain links TRBV2 to TRBJ2-2, with TRBD2 matching 12 bases. This CDR3 region has 18 residues. Germline V gene sequence: CDR1 SNHLY, CDR2 FYNNEI. The DNA of the CDR3 is TGTGCCAGCAGGTCACTAGCGGGGGGCTCCCTGACCACCGGGGAGCTGTTCTTT. Translation: CASRSLAGGSLTTGELFF.

The gene calls are TRBV29-1 and TRBJ1-2, with unresolved D. Deletions cut 5 bases from V and 5 bases from J, with 18 bases between. The CDR3 has 14 amino acids. Germline CDR1 and CDR2: SQVTM and ANQGSEA. CDR3 loop: CSVRAAETSYGYTF. For the CDR3, the DNA is TGCAGCGTTAGAGCCGCCGAGACCTCATATGGCTACACCTTC.

The gene calls are TRBV20-1 and TRBJ1-2, with D perhaps TRBD1 (5 bases). Germline V gives CDR1 DFQATT, CDR2 SNEGSKA (reference sequence). The CDR3 length is 14 residues. Trimming stripped 6 bases from V and 8 bases from J, with 22 bases between. The chain's CDR3 is CSAGPDSGTIGYTF. CDR3 sequence (DNA): TGCAGTGCCGGGCCGGATTCTGGGACGATAGGCTACACCTTC.

This clonotype was picked up many times. The J gene is TRBJ2-3, the V gene TRBV20-1; D gene ambiguous. The ends were cut back, 0 bases at V and 3 bases at J, with 13 bases in the middle. CDR1 and CDR2 (germline): DFQATT, SNEGSKA (reference sequence). There are 15 residues in the CDR3. This CDR3 reads CSARDRAGRTDTQYF. The CDR3 DNA follows: TGCAGTGCTAGAGATCGGGCAGGTCGTACAGATACGCAGTATTTT.

The V and J genes are TRBV11-3 and TRBJ2-1; 10 nucleotides line up with TRBD1. There are 17 residues in the CDR3. CDR1 SGHNT and CDR2 YENEEA come from the germline V gene. With V trimmed by 2 bases and J by 4 bases, 8 bases remained unmatched. CDR3 in amino acids: CASSLIGAGQGYNEQFF. In DNA form, the CDR3 reads TGTGCCAGCAGCTTAATAGGTGCGGGACAGGGGTACAATGAGCAGTTCTTC.

The chain couples TRBV5-1 to TRBJ1-3; D might be TRBD1 (5 bases). The germline CDR1 and CDR2 sequences are SGHRS and YFSETQ. This CDR3 is 13 amino acids long. Trimming pared 0 bases from V and 8 bases from J, leaving 9 bases between. The CDR3 reads CASSLVGGDTIYF. Here the CDR3 DNA reads TGCGCCAGCAGCTTGGTCGGGGGGGACACCATATATTTT.

This clonotype was seen many times. The chain carries TRBV7-8 and TRBJ2-3; 7 bases map to TRBD2. The germline gives CDR1 SGHVS, CDR2 FQNEAQ. This CDR3 is 16 amino acids long. V gave up 6 bases and J gave up 4 bases; unmatched junction bases: 13. The CDR3 region has the DNA TGTGCCAGCAGTCTCGGTAGGGCGGGAGCGTCAGATACGCAGTATTTT. It codes for CASSLGRAGASDTQYF.

The count of this clonotype is one. Sequence at one end of the junction differs from germline and may be a read error. This chain uses TRBV19 with TRBJ2-1; D call uncertain. The CDR3 extends over 12 amino acids. In germline, CDR1 is LNHDA, CDR2 SQIVND (reference sequence). The CDR3 DNA reads TGTGCCAGTAGTATTCATAGCAATCAGCAGTTCTTC. Protein sequence: CASSIHSNQQFF.

This clonotype was detected ten times or more. The chain combines TRBV20-1 with TRBJ2-1; 8 positions match TRBD1. Germline loops: CDR1 DFQATT, CDR2 SNEGSKA (reference sequence). Unmatched junction bases numbered 10, after V lost 5 bases and J lost 4 bases. CDR3 size: 15 residues. The CDR3: CSAPHLGQEYNEQFF. CDR3 in DNA: TGCAGTGCTCCTCATTTGGGACAGGAGTACAATGAGCAGTTCTTC.

Notes on this clonotype: The CDR3 carries no conserved terminal phenylalanine or tryptophan, so it likely arises from a read error. The chain is built from TRBV20-1 and TRBJ1-2; D may be TRBD1 (5 bases). V was trimmed by 3 bases and J by 2 bases, leaving 10 bases between them. The length of the CDR3 is 13 residues. Germline-derived CDR1 and CDR2 are DFQATT and SNEGSKA (reference sequence). DNA for the CDR3: TGCAGTGCTAGGGACCCAGGGAACTATGGCTACACCGTC. Its protein is CSARDPGNYGYTV.

This clonotype came up many times. V and J are TRBV9 and TRBJ2-1; TRBD2 agrees at 12 bases. In germline, CDR1 is SGDLS, CDR2 YYNGEE. The CDR3 has 20 residues. The J segment lost 0 bases and the V segment lost 3 bases, leaving 13 bases of the junction unmatched. The CDR3 protein is CASSEGTSGPGPSSYNEQFF. The CDR3 DNA reads as TGTGCCAGCAGCGAAGGGACTAGCGGGCCGGGGCCGAGCTCCTACAATGAGCAGTTCTTC.

This rearrangement joins TRBV6-5 to TRBJ2-7, with D perhaps TRBD1 (6 bases). Per the germline V gene, CDR1 is MNHEY and CDR2 is SVGAGI. This CDR3 contains 16 residues. Trimming took off 0 bases at V and 0 bases at J, with 12 bases between the two ends. The CDR3, as DNA: TGTGCCAGCAGTTACTCGGGCAGGGGAACCTCCTACGAGCAGTACTTC. Protein: CASSYSGRGTSYEQYF.